The clone carrying this T cell receptor beta chain has just one count. This CDR3 is built from 15 residues. In germline, CDR1 is SGHRS, CDR2 YFSETQ. V trimming: 4 bases; J trimming: 7 bases; junction bases outside the gene matches: 9. Authors' analysis steps: Reference gene primers were amplified, and this amplification served to estimate nucleated cell counts. The assay was immunoSEQ multiplex PCR, and TCRdb's table has in-frame clones only and misses some. V, J and clone size reflect that table, while D and trimming were determined from the DNA. In the table there are hundreds of thousands of clones, approximately 82% of which are singletons. The data belong to a study of blood T cell repertoires in COVID-19. Study summary: Samples representing acute and convalescent COVID-19 were sourced from the United States, Italy and Spain. PBMCs, B-cell-depleted T cells, or T cells were the source of the cDNA or gDNA that made up the material.

The receptor was isolated from a woman between 45 and 65 years old with acute or convalescent COVID-19. Material for sequencing was peripheral blood. This rearrangement joins TRBV5-1 to TRBJ2-5, with 11 bases fitting TRBD1. As DNA, the CDR3 is TGCGCCAGCAGCCCGTCCGGGGACAGGGGGGCGACCCAGTACTTC. It is translated as CASSPSGDRGATQYF.